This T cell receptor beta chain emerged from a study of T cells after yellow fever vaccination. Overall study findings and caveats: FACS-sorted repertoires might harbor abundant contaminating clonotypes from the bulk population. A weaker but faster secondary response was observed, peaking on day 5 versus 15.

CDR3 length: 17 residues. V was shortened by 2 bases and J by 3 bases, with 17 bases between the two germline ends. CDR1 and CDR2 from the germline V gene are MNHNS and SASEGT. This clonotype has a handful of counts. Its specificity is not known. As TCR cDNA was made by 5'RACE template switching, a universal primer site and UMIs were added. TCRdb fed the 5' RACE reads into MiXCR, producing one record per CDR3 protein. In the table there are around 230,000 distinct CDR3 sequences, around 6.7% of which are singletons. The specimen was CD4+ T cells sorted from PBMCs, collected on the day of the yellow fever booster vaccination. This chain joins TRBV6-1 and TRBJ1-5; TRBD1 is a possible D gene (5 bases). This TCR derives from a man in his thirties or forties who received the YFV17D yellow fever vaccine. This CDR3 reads CASSENRRGAANQPQHF. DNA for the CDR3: TGTGCCAGCAGTGAAAATCGTAGGGGCGCAGCCAATCAGCCCCAGCATTTT.